This TCR beta chain was observed in a study of CD8+ T cells in alopecia areata (dated by TCRdb to 2017 to 2018). Background for the entire study: Treated patients were enrolled in an open-label pilot trial of oral tofacitinib, 5 to 10 mg twice daily, for moderate-to-severe alopecia areata. Biopsies were taken from tofacitinib-treated patients at baseline and again at 4 and 24 weeks into treatment, and several of those patients also had a later scalp biopsy. Amplification of TCRbeta CDR3 regions was done by immunoSEQ multiplex PCR using 35 Vbeta forward primers and 13 Jbeta reverse primers. The RNA source kit depended on sample type: the PAXgene miRNA kit for fixed scalp, the miRNeasy kit for PBMCs, and the RNeasy kit for mouse skin. Patients stayed on tofacitinib for 6 to 18 months and then had 6 months of follow-up off drug so that delayed response and recurrence could be assessed. The SALT score, which quantifies the percentage of affected scalp surface area, was used to measure disease severity in treated patients. Clonality in the scalp was compared among normal scalp (n=4), patchy alopecia areata scalp (n=8), and alopecia totalis/universalis scalp (n=8). On the human side, TCRbeta sequencing was run on scalp tissue and on sorted CD4+ and CD8+ peripheral blood T cells from healthy controls and from alopecia areata patients with either patchy or totalis/universalis disease. To study T cell clonal expansion in alopecia areata, the researchers applied high-throughput TCRbeta sequencing to both the C3H/HeJ mouse model and human patients. The paper as a whole reports these results and caveats: Unlike mouse skin, which is dominated by gammadelta T cells, normal human skin has resident alphabeta T cells that are also sequenced, and this complicates analysis of the scalp TCR repertoire. Compared with normal scalp, lesional scalp, particularly in alopecia totalis/universalis, had higher clonality and more expanded CD8+ clones, which suggests antigenic drive. Shared TCR sequences between patients were less evident than in mice, which may be partly attributable to HLA diversity in the patient population. Tofacitinib significantly decreased scalp clonality and the number of expanded CD8+ clones among the top 100 scalp clones. During tofacitinib treatment, many expanded lesional clones stuck around in both scalp and blood, and this persistence may partly explain why relapse happens after treatment is stopped. The treated cohort was small, with a single nonresponder, so links between baseline CD8+ expansion and response need larger studies.

The library was obtained by the immunoSEQ multiplex PCR assay. For TCR sequencing, RNA was extracted from every sample and reverse transcribed into cDNA to serve as template. First-strand cDNA was synthesized using SuperScript III with a 2:1 mix of oligo-dT and random hexamers. A synthetic immune receptor repertoire was used to measure amplification bias, and any remaining bias was corrected computationally. In the source study's methods: Raw reads were preprocessed to remove errors, and CDR3 was defined by IMGT conventions from the conserved cysteine to phenylalanine. Clonality was computed by normalizing Shannon entropy by log2 of the number of productive unique TCRs and subtracting the result from 1. Whether scalp clones were CD4 or CD8 was inferred by matching scalp TCRbeta sequences against CD4 and CD8 repertoires sorted from blood. TCRdb retrieved this table from immuneACCESS and kept in-frame rearrangements only. Not all clones are present; in checked studies, unresolved V genes account for under half, and no reason is known for the remainder. Clone size and V and J calls were adopted from that table, with D and trimming inferred from the DNA. The table for this sample lists 110,000 to 150,000 clones; 75% to 85% of them were counted only once. 25% of the sample is taken by the ten largest.

Taken with the paper, the label for time point translates to: less than five weeks on oral tofacitinib. Interpreted using the paper, the treatment or condition label stands for: oral pan-JAK inhibitor, 5-10 mg twice daily. Lesional scalp punch biopsies and peripheral blood were collected from alopecia areata patients. After PBMCs were isolated by density centrifugation and stained for CD3, CD4 and CD8, a FACSAria was used to sort CD4+ and CD8+ T cells. Comment on this clone: Its antigen is unknown. Base qualities were left out, and no much larger clone turns up one base away.

The material sequenced was CD8+ T cells sorted from blood, taken at week 4, from a patient treated with tofacitinib. The sequence came from a human donor with alopecia areata.

The encoded CDR3 is CASSLILAGGLGDTQYF. In nucleotide form, the sequence is TGCGCCAGCAGCCTGATCTTAGCGGGGGGGTTAGGAGATACGCAGTATTTT. This chain joins TRBV4-1 to TRBJ2-3, with 11 bases matching TRBD2. Trimming takes 4 bases off V and 5 bases off J; junction bases not matched to a gene: 11. Looking up the germline V gene yields CDR1 MGHRA and CDR2 YSYEKL. The CDR3 contains 17 residues, cysteine and phenylalanine counted. The entry retains the CDR3 DNA only, 51 bases that are in frame from base 1.